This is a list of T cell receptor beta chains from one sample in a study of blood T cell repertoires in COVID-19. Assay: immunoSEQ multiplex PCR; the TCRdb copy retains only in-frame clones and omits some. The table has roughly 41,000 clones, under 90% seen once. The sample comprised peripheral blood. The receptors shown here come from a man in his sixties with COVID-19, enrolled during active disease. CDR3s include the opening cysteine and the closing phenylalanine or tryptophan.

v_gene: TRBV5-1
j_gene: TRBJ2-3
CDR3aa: CASSWEGDTQYF

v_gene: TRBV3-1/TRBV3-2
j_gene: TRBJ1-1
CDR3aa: CASSPPRGSTEAFF

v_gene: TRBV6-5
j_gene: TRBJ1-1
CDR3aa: CASLQPAASEAFF

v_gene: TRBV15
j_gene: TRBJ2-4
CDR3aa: CATSSDPWRAKNIQYF

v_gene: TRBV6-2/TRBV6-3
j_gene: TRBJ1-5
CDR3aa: CASSYVGAGQPQHF

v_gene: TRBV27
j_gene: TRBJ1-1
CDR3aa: CASRRLDRLNTEAFF

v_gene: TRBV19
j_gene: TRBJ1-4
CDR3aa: CASSTSTGSNEKLFF

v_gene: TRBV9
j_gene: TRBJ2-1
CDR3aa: CASSPGTGIGALEQFF

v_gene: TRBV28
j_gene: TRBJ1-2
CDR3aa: CASSLGSLRTINYGYTF

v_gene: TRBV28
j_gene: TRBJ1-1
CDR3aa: CASSLGAFSNTEAFF

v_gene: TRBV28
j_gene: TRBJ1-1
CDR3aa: CASMMGPGTGVTEAFF

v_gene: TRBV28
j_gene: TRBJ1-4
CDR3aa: CASRTTGGAEKLFF

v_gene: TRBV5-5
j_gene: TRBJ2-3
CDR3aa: CASSSRQESTDTQYF

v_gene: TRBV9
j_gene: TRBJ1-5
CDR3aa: CASGPGNQPQHF

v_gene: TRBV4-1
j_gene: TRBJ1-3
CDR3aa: CASSQGGAGNTIYF

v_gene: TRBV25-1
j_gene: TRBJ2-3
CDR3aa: CASSELTSGNTDTQYF

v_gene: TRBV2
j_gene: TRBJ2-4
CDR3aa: CASRSLAKNIQYF

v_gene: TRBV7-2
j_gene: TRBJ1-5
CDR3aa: CASSFGGNQPQHF

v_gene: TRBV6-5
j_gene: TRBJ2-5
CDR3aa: CASKGTGGPRETQYF

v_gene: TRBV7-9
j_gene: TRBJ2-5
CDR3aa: CASSLVGHLETQYF

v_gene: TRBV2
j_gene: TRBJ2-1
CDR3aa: CASQAGYYNEQFF

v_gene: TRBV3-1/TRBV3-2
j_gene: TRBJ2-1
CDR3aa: CASSHSGAGVYNEQFF

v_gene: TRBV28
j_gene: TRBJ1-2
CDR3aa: CASIQIGVGGYTF

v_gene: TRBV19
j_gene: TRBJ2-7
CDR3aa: CASSRGHSYEQYF

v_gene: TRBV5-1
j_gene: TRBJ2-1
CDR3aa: CASSLDLGTQRGNEQFF

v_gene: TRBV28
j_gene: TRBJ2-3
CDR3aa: CASSLPGQGRRGDTQYF

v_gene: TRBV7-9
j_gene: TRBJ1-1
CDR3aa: CASSLVGDTEAFF